This TCR beta chain comes out of a study of blood T cell repertoires in COVID-19. Overall study: T cells, B-cell-depleted T cells, or PBMCs provided the cDNA or gDNA that served as material.

Using immunoSEQ multiplex PCR, the repertoire was profiled, and TCRdb retains in-frame clones only, with some absent. The repertoire includes about 93,000 clones, roughly 85% of them detected once, and approximately 15% sits in the top ten. This clone has only a few counts. The CDR3 extends over 14 amino acids. Sample: peripheral blood. This receptor was taken from a human donor in a cohort sampled during active COVID-19. V and J are TRBV21-1 and TRBJ1-1; TRBD1 is the table's D call, not checked against the DNA. TRBV21-1 is flagged as a pseudogene. The CDR3 DNA sequence: TGTGCCAGCAGCGGGGGGACAGGGGGCACTGAAGCTTTCTTT. Its protein is CASSGGTGGTEAFF.